Below, 11 T cell receptor beta chains from the same sample are listed, as sequenced in a study of blood T cells in healthy people across ages. Sample-barcoded 5' priming and a J-beta primer mix drove a second PCR of about 7 to 11 cycles. TCRdb reanalysed the 5' RACE reads using MiXCR and keeps one entry per CDR3 protein. The data hold hundreds of thousands of distinct CDR3 sequences, with around 32% observed a single time. Sequenced sample: blood. These TCRs come from an elderly woman in good health.

The chain employs TRBV9 and TRBJ1-6, with TRBD1 matching over 7 bases. V lost 2 bases to trimming and J lost 8 bases; unmatched junction nucleotides: 4. Germline values: CDR1 SGDLS, CDR2 YYNGEE. The CDR3 runs 14 residues. The CDR3 DNA follows: TGTGCCAGCAGCGTCAGGGGGTTGGATTCACCCCTCCACTTT. It yields the protein CASSVRGLDSPLHF.

Turning to this clonotype: This may be a read error: a much more frequent sequence differs by one nucleotide. The chain employs TRBV5-1 and TRBJ2-3; TRBD2 agrees at 10 bases. In germline, CDR1 is SGHRS, CDR2 YFSETQ. The CDR3 is 15 amino acids. Here the CDR3 DNA reads TGCGTCAGCAGCTTGGCTAGCGGGGGAGGAGATACGCAGTATTTT. Translating gives CVSSLASGGGDTQYF.

In this sample, this clonotype turned up once. The J gene is TRBJ2-2, the V gene TRBV28; no clear D gene. CDR1 MDHEN and CDR2 SYDVKM come from the germline V gene. With 4 bases removed from V and 5 bases from J, the gap between germline ends came to 8 bases. There are 13 residues in the CDR3. CDR3 loop: CASSSPNTGELFF. The CDR3 coding sequence is TGTGCCAGCAGTTCCCCCAATACCGGGGAGCTGTTTTTT.

The sample holds a few counts of this clonotype. This chain uses TRBV6-5 with TRBJ1-1, with 9 nucleotides matching TRBD1. Per germline, CDR1 MNHEY and CDR2 SVGAGI. The CDR3 has 16 residues. With 2 bases clipped from V and 6 bases from J, the junction kept 10 bases outside the gene matches. The CDR3 spells CASSYRPGTGPSEAFF. Written as DNA, the CDR3 is TGTGCCAGCAGTTACCGGCCTGGGACAGGGCCCTCTGAAGCTTTCTTT.

This clonotype was observed at least ten times. The gene calls are TRBV7-8 and TRBJ2-5, with TRBD1 matching 9 bases. There are 16 residues in the CDR3. V lost 5 bases and J lost 3; bases outside the gene matches: 10. Germline CDR1 and CDR2: SGHVS and FQNEAQ. This chain's CDR3 is CASSILGQGSEETQYF. CDR3 sequence (DNA): TGTGCCAGCAGCATACTGGGACAGGGTTCTGAAGAGACCCAGTACTTC.

Ten or more counts support this clonotype. The chain combines TRBV27 with TRBJ1-2; D is uncertain. Germline CDR1 MNHEY, CDR2 SMNVEV (reference sequence). The CDR3 sequence is 13 residues long. V shed 0 bases and J shed 8 bases, with 10 bases lying between them. The CDR3, as DNA: TGTGCCAGCAGTTTATCGTTGCGGGAGGGCTACACCTTC. This translates into CASSLSLREGYTF.

The table lists this clonotype with many counts. The chain uses TRBV29-1 and TRBJ1-5; D unclear. CDR3 size: 13 residues. With 5 bases removed from V and 1 base from J, the gap between germline ends came to 9 bases. Germline V gene lookup returns CDR1 SQVTM and CDR2 ANQGSEA. The CDR3: CSVRFQSNQPQHF. In DNA form, the CDR3 reads TGCAGCGTTCGGTTCCAGAGCAATCAGCCCCAGCATTTT.

This clonotype was seen only a few times. A read error may explain this, as a much larger clone is one base away. The V and J genes are TRBV9 and TRBJ2-3, with a possible D match to TRBD2 (5 bases). V was cut by 3 bases and J by 4 bases, with 18 bases left in between. The V gene's germline CDR1 is SGDLS and CDR2 YYNGEE. The CDR3 is 16 amino acids. The CDR3 nucleotides read TGTGCCAGCAGCGCTGGAAGAGGGTTTGGCGCAGATACGCAGTATTTT. It specifies CASSAGRGFGADTQYF. Looking up the rest from reference TRBV9 and TRBJ2-3 gives the full variable domain: DSGVTQTPKHLITATGQRVTLRCSPRSGDLSVYWYQQSLDQGLQFLIQYYNGEERAKGNILERFSAQQFPDLHSELNLSSLELGDSALYFCASSAGRGFGADTQYFGPGTRLTVL.

This clonotype was seen more than once but under ten times. This may be a read error: a much more frequent sequence differs by one nucleotide. The rearrangement uses TRBV6-1 and TRBJ1-2; possibly TRBD1 for D (6 bases). CDR3 length equals 13 residues. CDR1 and CDR2 (germline): MNHNS, SASEGT. Here the CDR3 DNA reads TGTGTCAGCAGTTTACAGGGTGACTATGGCTACACCTTC. This translates into CVSSLQGDYGYTF.

Concerning this clonotype: A much larger clone lies a single base off, so this may be a read error. The chain couples TRBV6-5 to TRBJ2-3; TRBD1 matches at 7 bases. The CDR3 is made up of 14 amino acids. CDR1 is MNHEY, CDR2 SVGAGI, per germline. V gave up 6 bases and J gave up 6 bases; unmatched junction bases: 9. CDR3 in amino acids: CASRYDRERDTQYF. The CDR3 coding sequence is TGTGCCAGCAGGTACGACAGGGAGAGGGATACGCAGTATTTT.

The rearrangement joins TRBV7-9 to TRBJ1-1; weak D call: TRBD1 (5 bases). The germline V gene encodes CDR1 SEHNR and CDR2 FQNEAQ (reference sequence). The CDR3 consists of 15 residues. The V and J ends lost 5 bases and 1 base respectively, with 14 bases between them. The CDR3 protein is CASSPPGTGNTEAFF. The CDR3 bases are TGTGCCAGCAGCCCCCCGGGGACTGGGAACACTGAAGCTTTCTTT.